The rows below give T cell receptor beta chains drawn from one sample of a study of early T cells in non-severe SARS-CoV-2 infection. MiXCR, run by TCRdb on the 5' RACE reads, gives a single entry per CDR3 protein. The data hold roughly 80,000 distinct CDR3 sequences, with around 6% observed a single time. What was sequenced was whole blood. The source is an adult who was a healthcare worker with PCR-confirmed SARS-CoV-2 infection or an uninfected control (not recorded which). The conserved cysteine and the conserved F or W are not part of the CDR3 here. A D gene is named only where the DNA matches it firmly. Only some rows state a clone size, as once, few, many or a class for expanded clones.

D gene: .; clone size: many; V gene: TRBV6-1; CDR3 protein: ASSEVRENTEAF
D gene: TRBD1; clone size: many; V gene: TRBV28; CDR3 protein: ASSQGSATGGLEAF
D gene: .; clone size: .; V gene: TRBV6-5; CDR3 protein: ASSRPYTEAF
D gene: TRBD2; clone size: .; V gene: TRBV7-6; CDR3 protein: ASSLTSGRPRTDTQY
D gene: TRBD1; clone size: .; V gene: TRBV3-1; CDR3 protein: ASSHRRQGAYEQY
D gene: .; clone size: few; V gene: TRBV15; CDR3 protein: ATSRGLSKETQY
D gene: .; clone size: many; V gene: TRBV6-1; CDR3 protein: ASSDGYNNQPQH
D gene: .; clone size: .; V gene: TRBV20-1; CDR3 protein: SARLRNEQF
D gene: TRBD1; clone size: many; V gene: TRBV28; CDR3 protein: ASSSPRQGMDGYT
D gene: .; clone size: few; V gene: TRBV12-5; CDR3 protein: ASGFGGNQPQH
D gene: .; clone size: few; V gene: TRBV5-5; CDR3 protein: ASSLLQGPSGANVLT
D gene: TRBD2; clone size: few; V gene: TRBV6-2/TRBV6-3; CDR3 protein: ASSYEPTSPRF
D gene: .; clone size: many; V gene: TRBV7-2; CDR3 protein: ASSRRRTYEQY
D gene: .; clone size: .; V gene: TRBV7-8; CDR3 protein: ASSLAGPVSYNEQF
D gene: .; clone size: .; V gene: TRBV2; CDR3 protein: ASSEVRGGMAKNIQY
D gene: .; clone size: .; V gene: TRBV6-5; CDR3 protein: ASSYHEGTTEAF
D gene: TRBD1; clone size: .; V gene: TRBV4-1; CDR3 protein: ASSRDRGTHEQY
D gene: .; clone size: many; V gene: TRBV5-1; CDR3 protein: ASSSGGANSPLH
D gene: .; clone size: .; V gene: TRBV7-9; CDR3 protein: ASSATGSQGEKLF
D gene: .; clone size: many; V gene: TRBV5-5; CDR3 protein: ASSFYNEQF
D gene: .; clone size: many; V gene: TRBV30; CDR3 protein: AWMGTDNSPLH